The 17 T cell receptor beta chains presented below share a single source sample, sequenced in a study of CD8 T cells in ankylosing spondylitis. Study-level results: About 8 highly homologous variants made up a TCR beta motif, and this motif appeared characteristic of ankylosing spondylitis blood.

TCRdb fed the 5' RACE reads into MiXCR, producing one record per CDR3 protein. Here the sample spans over 200,000 distinct CDR3 sequences, approximately 20% being singletons. These receptors are not linked to any known antigen. Specimen: blood, either unsorted or a sorted T cell fraction (not recorded which). The source of these receptors is a male donor with ankylosing spondylitis.

This clonotype came up a few times. This sequence joins TRBV9 and TRBJ1-5, with TRBD1 matching over 8 bases. The J segment lost 4 bases and the V segment lost 7 bases, leaving 10 bases of the junction unmatched. From germline, CDR1 is SGDLS and CDR2 YYNGEE. This CDR3 has 15 residues. CDR3 residues: CASQTGVWGNQPQHF. The CDR3, as DNA: TGTGCCAGCCAGACAGGGGTGTGGGGTAATCAGCCCCAGCATTTT.

This clonotype was found a few times. The chain employs TRBV9 and TRBJ1-4; TRBD1 is a possible D gene (6 bases). The CDR3 covers 14 residues. Trimming stripped 4 bases from V and 4 bases from J, with 11 bases between. Germline lookup yields CDR1 SGDLS and CDR2 YYNGEE. The CDR3 DNA reads as TGTGCCAGCAGCCCAGGGGCGAATAATGAAAAACTGTTTTTT. This translates into CASSPGANNEKLFF. The full variable domain, completed using reference TRBV9 and TRBJ1-4, is DSGVTQTPKHLITATGQRVTLRCSPRSGDLSVYWYQQSLDQGLQFLIQYYNGEERAKGNILERFSAQQFPDLHSELNLSSLELGDSALYFCASSPGANNEKLFFGSGTQLSVL.

This clonotype was counted between two and nine times. The chain links TRBV14 to TRBJ1-2, with D possibly TRBD1 on 5 matching bases. The CDR3 sequence is 15 residues long. Between the trimmed V and J ends, which lost 3 bases and 4 bases, there was a span of 15 bases. CDR1 is SGHDN and CDR2 is FVKESK in the germline V gene. In DNA form, the CDR3 reads TGTGCCAGCAGCCATTCCCCCGGGACGGTCTATGGCTACACCTTC. Its protein product is CASSHSPGTVYGYTF.

The V call is TRBV20-1, the J call TRBJ2-7; possibly TRBD2 for D (5 bases). The CDR3 is 15 amino acids. V lost 1 base, J lost 2 bases, and 15 bases lay in between. CDR1 and CDR2 (germline): DFQATT, SNEGSKA (reference sequence). CDR3 region: CSARVAGGPTYEQYF. The CDR3, as DNA: TGCAGTGCTAGAGTGGCAGGCGGGCCTACCTACGAGCAGTACTTC.

This clonotype occurred a few times. V is TRBV13 and J is TRBJ1-5; no clear D. CDR1 is PRHDT, CDR2 FYEKMQ, per germline (reference sequence). V was cut by 0 bases and J by 6 bases, with 9 bases left in between. The CDR3 contains 14 residues. The CDR3 loop reads CASSLGGLGQPQHF. The CDR3 nucleotides are TGTGCCAGCAGCTTAGGGGGTTTGGGTCAGCCCCAGCATTTT.

This clonotype was counted at least ten times. The chain has TRBV25-1 and TRBJ2-7; no firm D call. The germline CDR1 and CDR2 sequences are MGHDK and SYGVNS. V was cut by 0 bases and J by 6 bases, with 9 bases left in between. The CDR3 sequence is 13 residues long. CDR3 amino acids: CASSEYLRAEQYF. The CDR3 DNA reads TGTGCCAGCAGTGAATACCTACGTGCCGAGCAGTACTTC.

This chain connects TRBV7-9 to TRBJ1-1; D unresolved. The ends were cut back, 3 bases at V and 8 bases at J, with 13 bases in the middle. The CDR3 totals 13 residues. Germline CDR1 and CDR2: SEHNR and FQNEAQ (reference sequence). Written as DNA, the CDR3 is TGTGCCAGCAGCTTGGTCAGTGGGTCGGAAGCTTTCTTT. Translating it yields CASSLVSGSEAFF. The whole variable domain, filled in from reference TRBV7-9 and TRBJ1-1, reads DTGVSQNPRHKITKRGQNVTFRCDPISEHNRLYWYRQTLGQGPEFLTYFQNEAQLEKSRLLSDRFSAERPKGSFSTLEIQRTEQGDSAMYLCASSLVSGSEAFFGQGTRLTVV.

This clonotype was seen only a few times. The chain joins TRBV29-1 to TRBJ2-3; TRBD2 is a possible D gene (6 bases). V lost 3 bases and J lost 6, with 13 bases in between. Germline V gene data show CDR1 as SQVTM and CDR2 as ANQGSEA. The CDR3 spans 13 residues. The CDR3 reads CSVDWQGGDTQYF. In nucleotides, the CDR3 is TGCAGCGTTGATTGGCAGGGAGGCGATACGCAGTATTTT.

This chain uses TRBV7-8 with TRBJ1-1; D is perhaps TRBD1 (5 bases). The CDR3 has 15 residues. Germline V lookup: CDR1 SGHVS, CDR2 FQNEAQ. Trimming pared 3 bases from V and 4 bases from J, leaving 15 bases between. The CDR3 protein is CASSFEGVLGTEAFF. The CDR3 DNA is TGTGCCAGCAGCTTCGAAGGGGTACTTGGCACTGAAGCTTTCTTT.

The J gene is TRBJ2-1, the V gene TRBV2, with 9 bases fitting TRBD1. The CDR3 runs 14 residues. CDR1 SNHLY and CDR2 FYNNEI come from the germline V gene. The junction had 5 bases not matched to a gene; V was cut back by 8 bases and J by 3 bases. CDR3 nucleotide sequence: TGTGCCAGCGAAGGGACAGGGAACTACAATGAGCAGTTCTTC. It encodes CASEGTGNYNEQFF.

The rearrangement uses TRBV27 and TRBJ1-6, with TRBD1 as a possible D gene (5 bases). V was clipped by 2 bases and J by 8 bases, with 16 bases between them. Germline V CDR1 and CDR2: MNHEY, SMNVEV (reference sequence). The length of the CDR3 is 16 residues. The CDR3 reads CASSLGAGFAYSPLHF. The CDR3 DNA reads as TGTGCCAGCAGTTTAGGTGCAGGGTTCGCGTATTCACCCCTCCACTTT.

This clonotype has just a few counts. This chain uses TRBV15 with TRBJ2-7; 7 bases agree with TRBD2. CDR1 is LNHNV and CDR2 is YYDKDF in the germline V gene (reference sequence). Trimming cost V 1 base and J 3 bases; bases outside gene matches: 3. The CDR3 contains 14 residues. Here the CDR3 reads CATSRGEGNYEQYF. CDR3 coding DNA: TGTGCCACCAGCAGAGGGGAGGGGAACTACGAGCAGTACTTC. Drawing the rest from reference TRBV15 and TRBJ2-7, the complete variable domain is DAMVIQNPRYQVTQFGKPVTLSCSQTLNHNVMYWYQQKSSQAPKLLFHYYDKDFNNEADTPDNFQSRRPNTSFCFLDIRSPGLGDTAMYLCATSRGEGNYEQYFGPGTRLTVT.

This clonotype was counted a few times. The chain recombines TRBV20-1 with TRBJ2-7; D is possibly TRBD2 (5 bases). Per germline, CDR1 DFQATT and CDR2 SNEGSKA (reference sequence). This CDR3 has 12 amino acids. Trimming removed 5 bases at V and 2 bases at J, with 10 bases between. The chain's CDR3 is CSAAGGTYEQYF. The CDR3 coding sequence is TGCAGTGCTGCGGGTGGGACCTACGAGCAGTACTTC.

This chain connects TRBV6-1 to TRBJ1-1; possible D gene TRBD1, 5 bases. V dropped 6 bases and J dropped 1 base, with 18 bases sitting between them. This CDR3 contains 16 residues. Germline loops: CDR1 MNHNS, CDR2 SASEGT. CDR3 loop: CASRPVGVEWNTEAFF. The CDR3 nucleotides read TGTGCCAGCAGACCCGTGGGGGTGGAGTGGAACACTGAAGCTTTCTTT.

This rearrangement joins TRBV11-1 to TRBJ2-1, with unresolved D. The V and J ends lost 2 bases and 0 bases respectively, with 23 bases between them. Germline V lookup: CDR1 SGHAT, CDR2 FQDESV (reference sequence). The CDR3 sequence is 20 residues long. CDR3 protein: CASSLIPGRKSLGSYNEQFF. In DNA form, the CDR3 reads TGTGCCAGCAGCTTAATACCCGGCAGGAAGAGTTTAGGCTCCTACAATGAGCAGTTCTTC.

In this sample, this clonotype turned up a few times. The V and J genes are TRBV7-3 and TRBJ2-1; D possibly corresponds to TRBD2 (7 bases). Looked up from germline, CDR1 is SGHTA and CDR2 is FQGTGA. The CDR3 totals 16 residues. Trimming removed 5 bases at V and 3 bases at J, with 17 bases between. CDR3 protein: CASSPIGGGYYNEQFF. CDR3 in DNA: TGTGCCAGCAGCCCCATCGGCGGGGGCTACTACAATGAGCAGTTCTTC.

This clonotype appeared a few times. This chain uses TRBV29-1 with TRBJ2-7; 10 nucleotides align to TRBD2. Germline V lookup: CDR1 SQVTM, CDR2 ANQGSEA. The V and J ends lost 3 bases and 2 bases, in that order; junction bases with no gene match: 1. The CDR3 is made up of 13 amino acids. CDR3 amino acids: CSVELAGAYEQYF. DNA of the CDR3: TGCAGCGTTGAGCTAGCGGGGGCCTACGAGCAGTACTTC.